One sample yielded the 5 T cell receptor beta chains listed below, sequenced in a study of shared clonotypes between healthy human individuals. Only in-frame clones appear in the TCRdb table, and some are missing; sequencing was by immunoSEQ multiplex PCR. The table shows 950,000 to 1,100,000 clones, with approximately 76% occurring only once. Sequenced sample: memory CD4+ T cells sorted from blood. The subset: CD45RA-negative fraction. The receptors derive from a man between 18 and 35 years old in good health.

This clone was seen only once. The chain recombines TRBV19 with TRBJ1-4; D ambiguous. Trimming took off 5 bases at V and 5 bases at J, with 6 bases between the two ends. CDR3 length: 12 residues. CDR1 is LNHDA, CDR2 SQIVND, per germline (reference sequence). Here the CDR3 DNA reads TGTGCCAGTAGTCCCTCCAATGAAAAACTGTTTTTT. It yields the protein CASSPSNEKLFF.

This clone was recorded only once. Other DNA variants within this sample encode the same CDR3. The CDR3 coding sequence is TGTGCCAGCAGTCCAGGGGTTGGCTACACCTTC. Its translation: CASSPGVGYTF. This rearrangement joins TRBV6-5 to TRBJ1-2; the D gene is possibly TRBD1 (6 bases). Germline CDR1 MNHEY, CDR2 SVGAGI. CDR3 length: 11 amino acids. The V end lost 5 bases, the J end lost 7 bases, and 8 bases lay between the germline ends.

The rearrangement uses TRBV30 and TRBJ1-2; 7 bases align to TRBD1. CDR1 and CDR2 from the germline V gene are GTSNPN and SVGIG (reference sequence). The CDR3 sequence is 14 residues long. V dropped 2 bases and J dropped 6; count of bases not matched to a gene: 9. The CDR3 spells CAWSLKRGLDGYTF. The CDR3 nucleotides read TGTGCCTGGAGTCTCAAGAGGGGGCTTGATGGCTACACCTTC.

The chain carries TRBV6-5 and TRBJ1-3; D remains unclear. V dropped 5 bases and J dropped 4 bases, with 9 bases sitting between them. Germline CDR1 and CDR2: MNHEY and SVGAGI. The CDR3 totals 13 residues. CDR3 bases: TGTGCCAGCAGTGAGACACAGGGAAACACCATATATTTT. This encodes CASSETQGNTIYF.

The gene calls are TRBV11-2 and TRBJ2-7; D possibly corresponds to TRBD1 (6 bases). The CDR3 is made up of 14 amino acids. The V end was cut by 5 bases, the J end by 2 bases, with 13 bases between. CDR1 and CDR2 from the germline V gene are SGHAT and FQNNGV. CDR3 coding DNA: TGTGCCAGCAGCGACGGGACACATACCTACGAGCAGTACTTC. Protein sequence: CASSDGTHTYEQYF.